What follows are 9 T cell receptor beta chains derived from one specimen sequenced in a study of tumor and adjacent non-tumor tissue in lung cancer. Three rounds of nested PCR, following a modified ARM-PCR protocol, produced the TCRbeta library. TCRdb reanalysed the multiplex PCR reads using MiXCR and keeps one entry per CDR3 protein. Among tens of thousands of distinct CDR3 sequences listed, 55% to 70% were seen once. The template was RNA from unsorted bulk tissue. Input material: lung tumor tissue. The source of these receptors is a woman between 70 and 85 years old with non-small cell lung cancer.

Comments on this clonotype: Relative to the germline gene, one junction end is altered; a read error may explain this. This chain joins TRBV6-1 and TRBJ1-5; D might be TRBD1 (6 bases). This CDR3 is built from 14 residues. Germline-derived CDR1 and CDR2 are MNHNS and SASEGT. The CDR3 loop reads CVSHTGTDYQPHHF. The CDR3 DNA is TGTGTCAGCCACACAGGGACTGACTATCAGCCCCATCATTTT.

In its sample, this clonotype was seen many times. V gene TRBV20-1 combines with J gene TRBJ2-1, with TRBD2 identical over 8 bases. This CDR3 has 15 amino acids. V lost 0 bases to trimming and J lost 5 bases; unmatched junction nucleotides: 6. Germline CDR1 reads DFQATT; CDR2 reads SNEGSKA (reference sequence). CDR3 residues: CSARDSTSANNEQFF. The CDR3 nucleotides read TGCAGTGCTAGAGATTCGACTAGCGCAAACAATGAGCAGTTCTTC.

For this clonotype: A junction end diverges from the germline sequence, so it may reflect a read error. This chain uses TRBV29-1 with TRBJ2-7; the D is unclear. The CDR3 length is 12 residues. Germline V gene lookup returns CDR1 SQVTM and CDR2 ANQGSEA. This chain's CDR3 is CRVEIPGYEQYF. The CDR3 DNA sequence: TGCAGGGTTGAAATCCCGGGCTACGAACAGTACTTC.

For this clonotype: The junction departs from the called germline gene at one end, perhaps through a read error. The chain has TRBV14 and TRBJ1-2, with 8 nucleotides matching TRBD1. CDR1 is SGHDN and CDR2 is FVKESK in the germline V gene. The CDR3 extends over 14 amino acids. CDR3 sequence reads: CAIYARGLNESYTF. The CDR3 DNA sequence: TGTGCCATCTACGCCAGGGGGCTTAATGAGAGCTACACATTC. Together with reference TRBV14 and TRBJ1-2, the CDR3 gives the full variable domain: EAGVTQFPSHSVIEKGQTVTLRCDPISGHDNLYWYRRVMGKEIKFLLHFVKESKQDESGMPNNRFLAERTGGTYSTLKVQPAELEDSGVYFCAIYARGLNESYTFGSGTRLTVV.

This clonotype was found many times. The genes are TRBV7-8 and TRBJ2-1; 7 bases agree with TRBD2. Germline CDR1 reads SGHVS; CDR2 reads FQNEAQ. CDR3 length: 14 residues. J gave up 1 base and V 7 bases, and 4 bases lay outside the gene matches. The CDR3 spells CASNGRESYNEQFF. Here the CDR3 DNA reads TGTGCCAGCAATGGGCGGGAGTCCTACAATGAGCAGTTCTTC.

The rearrangement uses TRBV11-1 and TRBJ2-3; TRBD1 matches at 10 bases. CDR1 is SGHAT and CDR2 is FQDESV in the germline V gene (reference sequence). J lost 4 bases, V lost 8 bases, and 6 bases had no gene match. This CDR3 comprises 14 residues. CDR3 residues: CASCMDRGADTQYF. The CDR3 coding sequence is TGTGCCAGCTGCATGGACAGGGGGGCAGATACGCAGTATTTT.

As to this clonotype: Being one base from a much bigger clone, this may be a read error. The chain employs TRBV20-1 and TRBJ1-5; 7 bases are shared with TRBD1. Germline loops: CDR1 DFQATT, CDR2 SNEGSKA (reference sequence). The CDR3 is 14 amino acids. The CDR3 here is CSARDDRADQPQDF. The CDR3 DNA sequence: TGCAGTGCTAGAGACGACAGGGCAGATCAGCCCCAGGATTTT.

The V call is TRBV29-1, the J call TRBJ2-1; 10 bases map to TRBD2. Germline values: CDR1 SQVTM, CDR2 ANQGSEA. With 4 bases clipped from V and 8 bases from J, the junction kept 11 bases outside the gene matches. The CDR3 spans 15 residues. This chain's CDR3 is CSVGFTSGIPHEQFF. CDR3 DNA sequence: TGCAGCGTTGGATTCACTAGCGGGATACCCCATGAGCAGTTCTTC.

The CDR3 is CASTPPWETQYF. The CDR3 nucleotides are TGTGCCAGCACTCCCCCTTGGGAGACCCAGTACTTC. The V call is TRBV6-1, the J call TRBJ2-5; D not resolved. V dropped 7 bases and J dropped 5 bases, with 11 bases sitting between them. Germline V gene lookup returns CDR1 MNHNS and CDR2 SASEGT. CDR3 length: 12 amino acids.